Following are 18 T cell receptor beta chains from one sample sequenced in a study of blood T cell repertoires in COVID-19. The assay was immunoSEQ multiplex PCR, and TCRdb's table has in-frame clones only and misses some. The data show approximately 49,000 clones, with approximately 78% seen just once and roughly an eighth held by the top ten. The sample consisted of peripheral blood. All receptors derive from a human donor with acute or convalescent COVID-19. The donor label of this sample is uncertain.

The rearrangement joins TRBV6-2 or TRBV6-3 to TRBJ1-1; 8 bases agree with TRBD1. Germline lookup yields CDR1 MNHEY and CDR2 SVGEGT. CDR3 size: 12 residues. J was trimmed by 11 bases and V by 6 bases; bases with no gene match: 8. The CDR3 is CASSQQGGGAFF. CDR3 nucleotides: TGTGCCAGCAGCCAACAGGGGGGTGGTGCTTTCTTT.

V and J are TRBV30 and TRBJ1-1; no clear D gene. This CDR3 spans 14 amino acids. Germline V gives CDR1 GTSNPN, CDR2 SVGIG (reference sequence). V was trimmed by 0 bases and J by 10 bases, leaving 18 bases between them. In DNA form, the CDR3 reads TGTGCCTGGAGTGTAGGCGGGGTCCCCGTAGGAGCTTTCTTT. The encoded protein is CAWSVGGVPVGAFF.

This clone came up once. The genes are TRBV6-2 or TRBV6-3 and TRBJ1-2; TRBD1 aligns across 8 bases. Looked up from germline, CDR1 is MNHEY and CDR2 is SVGEGT. Trimming removed 2 bases from V and 8 bases from J; junction bases left unmatched: 7. The CDR3 has 14 residues. CDR3 sequence reads: CASSYAGGPGGYTF. Written as DNA, the CDR3 is TGTGCCAGCAGTTACGCAGGGGGCCCGGGGGGCTACACCTTC.

The chain uses TRBV4-2 and TRBJ1-5, with 8 nucleotides matching TRBD1. The CDR3 has 15 residues. From germline, CDR1 is LGHNA and CDR2 YNFKEQ. Losses at the gene ends were 0 bases for V and 6 bases for J; bases not matched to a gene: 4. The CDR3 is CASSQERTGSQPQHF. The CDR3 DNA reads as TGTGCCAGCAGCCAAGAGCGGACAGGGAGTCAGCCCCAGCATTTT.

This chain connects TRBV4-1 to TRBJ1-5, with a possible D match to TRBD1 (5 bases). CDR1 and CDR2 (germline): MGHRA, YSYEKL. The germline V and J ends were trimmed by 1 base and 4 bases, with 8 bases remaining between them. There are 14 residues in the CDR3. CDR3 protein: CASSQAEGNQPQHF. Written as DNA, the CDR3 is TGCGCCAGCAGCCAAGCGGAGGGGAATCAGCCCCAGCATTTT.

The chain couples TRBV11-2 to TRBJ1-1; D gene unclear. Trimming pared 1 base from V and 3 bases from J, leaving 6 bases between. Germline V CDR1 and CDR2: SGHAT, FQNNGV. The CDR3 runs to 13 residues. The CDR3 region is CASSLAQYTEAFF. The CDR3 region has the DNA TGTGCCAGCAGCTTAGCACAGTACACTGAAGCTTTCTTT.

V gene TRBV30 combines with J gene TRBJ2-7; 9 nucleotides agree with TRBD2. V lost 4 bases to trimming and J lost 0 bases; unmatched junction nucleotides: 7. Germline V lookup: CDR1 GTSNPN, CDR2 SVGIG (reference sequence). The CDR3 is 15 amino acids. The CDR3 DNA follows: TGTGCCTGGACCCCCACTAGCGGGCCCTCCTACGAGCAGTACTTC. It specifies CAWTPTSGPSYEQYF. The whole variable domain, remainder taken from reference TRBV30 and TRBJ2-7, is SQTIHQWPATLVQPVGSPLSLECTVEGTSNPNLYWYRQAAGRGLQLLFYSVGIGQISSEVPQNLSASRPQDRQFILSSKKLLLSDSGFYLCAWTPTSGPSYEQYFGPGTRLTVT.

The chain is built from TRBV19 and TRBJ1-5; TRBD1 might be the D (5 bases). Trimming stripped 3 bases from V and 6 bases from J, with 12 bases between. CDR1 LNHDA and CDR2 SQIVND come from the germline V gene (reference sequence). This CDR3 contains 14 residues. DNA of the CDR3: TGTGCCAGTAGTATCACGGGGGTGGGTCAGCCCCAGCATTTT. Translated: CASSITGVGQPQHF.

The V gene is TRBV5-1, the J gene TRBJ1-1, with D maybe TRBD1 (6 bases). This CDR3 region has 15 residues. Germline CDR1 is SGHRS and CDR2 is YFSETQ. V shed 3 bases and J shed 10 bases, with 22 bases lying between them. The CDR3, as DNA: TGCGCCAGCAGCTCGGTACCCGGGGGGCCCTTCACAGCTTTCTTT. It encodes CASSSVPGGPFTAFF.

Here the CDR3 reads CASSQPGQGNTDTQYF. The CDR3 coding sequence is TGTGCCAGCAGCCAGCCTGGACAGGGAAACACAGATACGCAGTATTTT. The V call is TRBV4-2, the J call TRBJ2-3, with 8 bases that match TRBD1. CDR1 is LGHNA, CDR2 YNFKEQ, per germline. There are 16 residues in the CDR3. Trimming cost V 3 bases and J 2 bases; bases outside gene matches: 7.

V is TRBV5-1 and J is TRBJ2-1, with 7 bases lining up with TRBD2. This CDR3 is built from 16 residues. Germline assignment: CDR1 SGHRS and CDR2 YFSETQ. V gave up 7 bases and J gave up 0 bases; unmatched junction bases: 10. The CDR3 here is CASAMGGRRSYNEQFF. The CDR3 DNA follows: TGCGCCAGCGCCATGGGAGGGAGACGCTCCTACAATGAGCAGTTCTTC.

The gene calls are TRBV28 and TRBJ1-2, with TRBD1 matching 9 bases. CDR1 is MDHEN and CDR2 is SYDVKM in the germline V gene. This CDR3 has 15 residues. Unmatched junction bases numbered 7, after V lost 4 bases and J lost 4 bases. As DNA, the CDR3 is TGTGCCAGCAGTTCGGGACAGGGAGAGGGCTATGGCTACACCTTC. It yields the protein CASSSGQGEGYGYTF.

The chain is built from TRBV28 and TRBJ1-5; D not resolved. The length of the CDR3 is 14 residues. The germline gives CDR1 MDHEN, CDR2 SYDVKM. V lost 3 bases and J 1 base, leaving 7 bases between the germline ends. The DNA of the CDR3 is TGTGCCAGCAGTTTCCCCTTGAGCAATCAGCCCCAGCATTTT. It is translated as CASSFPLSNQPQHF.

Comment on this clone: Other DNA sequences in the same sample also yield this CDR3. The V and J genes are TRBV28 and TRBJ1-1; D ambiguous. The CDR3 runs 13 residues. V dropped 2 bases and J dropped 4 bases, with 8 bases sitting between them. Germline V CDR1 and CDR2: MDHEN, SYDVKM. The DNA of the CDR3 is TGTGCCAGCAGTTTAGGTGGAGGCACTGAAGCTTTCTTT. Translated: CASSLGGGTEAFF.

This clone was detected once. V is TRBV11-2 and J is TRBJ2-1, with 7 bases matching TRBD2. Germline assignment: CDR1 SGHAT and CDR2 FQNNGV. V dropped 0 bases and J dropped 9; count of bases not matched to a gene: 17. This CDR3 contains 18 residues. The CDR3 DNA follows: TGTGCCAGCAGCTTAGATCAAGAGGGAGCGGGATGGGAGAGTGAGCAGTTCTTC. It codes for CASSLDQEGAGWESEQFF.

The chain employs TRBV4-3 and TRBJ1-1; TRBD1 might be the D (6 bases). The V gene's germline CDR1 is LGHNA and CDR2 YSLEER. The CDR3 has 18 residues. The V gene lost 0 bases and the J gene lost 2 bases, with 19 bases spanning the gap. As DNA, the CDR3 is TGCGCCAGCAGCCAAGACCGGGACACTAACTGGGGAAACACTGAAGCTTTCTTT. This gives the protein CASSQDRDTNWGNTEAFF.

V gene TRBV10-2 combines with J gene TRBJ2-7; TRBD1 might be the D (6 bases). Germline CDR1 and CDR2: WSHSY and SAAADI. The CDR3 covers 13 residues. The V and J ends lost 3 bases and 0 bases respectively, with 6 bases between them. In DNA form, the CDR3 reads TGCGCCAGCAGTGAAGGGGGCTCCTACGAGCAGTACTTC. This translates into CASSEGGSYEQYF.

This clone was recorded only once. V gene TRBV19 combines with J gene TRBJ2-2; D is possibly TRBD1 (6 bases). CDR1 and CDR2 from the germline V gene are LNHDA and SQIVND (reference sequence). The V gene lost 5 bases and the J gene lost 6 bases, with 19 bases spanning the gap. This CDR3 is 16 amino acids long. CDR3 loop: CASSSSRGMEAGELFF. CDR3 coding DNA: TGTGCCAGTAGTTCTTCCAGGGGAATGGAGGCCGGGGAGCTGTTTTTT.